The entry that follows covers one T cell receptor (beta chain) sequence. Its cognate antigen is unknown. This CDR3 spans 14 amino acids. Germline CDR1 SQVTM, CDR2 ANQGSEA. Trimming removed 4 bases from V and 5 bases from J, with 17 bases in between. These data belong to a study of cytomegalovirus exposure and HLA in healthy donors. Although they were nominally healthy when sampled, donors likely had unrecorded immune exposures. Study-wide findings and caveats: Trimming of TCR beta V- and J-genes showed a link, identified in a later analysis, to a missense DCLRE1C variant. A later analysis showed that HLA-associated TCR beta chains had undergone more clonal expansion than equally common others.

The PCR used 60 Vbeta and 13 Jbeta primers. In the original processing: In a later analysis, approximately 80 million unique TCR beta chains included roughly 11 million shared by two or more donors. Profiling relied on immunoSEQ multiplex PCR, and the TCRdb table lists in-frame clones only, not all of them. V and J calls and clone size are given by that table; D and trimming were obtained from the DNA. The table shows around 280,000 clones, with approximately 90% occurring only once. The sequenced material came from PBMCs. The chain couples TRBV29-1 to TRBJ2-5, with TRBD2 as a possible D gene (7 bases). The clonotype originates from a woman aged 18 to 35 in good health and CMV-seronegative. Written as DNA, the CDR3 is TGCAGCGTTGTCGGGGGGAACAGGGCGGAGACCCAGTACTTC. Its translation: CSVVGGNRAETQYF.